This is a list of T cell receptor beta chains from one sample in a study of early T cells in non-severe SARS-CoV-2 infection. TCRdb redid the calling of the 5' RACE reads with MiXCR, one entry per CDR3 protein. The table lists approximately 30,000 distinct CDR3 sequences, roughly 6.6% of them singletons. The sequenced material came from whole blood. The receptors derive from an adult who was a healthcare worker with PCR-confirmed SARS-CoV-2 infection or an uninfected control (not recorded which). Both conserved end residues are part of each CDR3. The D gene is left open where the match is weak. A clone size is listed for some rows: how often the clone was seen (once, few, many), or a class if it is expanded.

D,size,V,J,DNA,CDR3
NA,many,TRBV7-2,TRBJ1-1,TGTGCCAGCAGCCAAGACAGAGCCCTATCCTTGAACACTGAAGCTTTCTTT,CASSQDRALSLNTEAFF
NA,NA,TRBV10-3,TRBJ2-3,TGTGCCATCAGCCCGAGGGAGGTTCAGGATACGCAGTATTTT,CAISPREVQDTQYF
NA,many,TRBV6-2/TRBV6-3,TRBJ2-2,TGTGCCAGCAGCCTGGGGGGTTGGAACACCGGGGAGCTGTTTTTT,CASSLGGWNTGELFF
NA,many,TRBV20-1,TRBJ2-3,TGCAGTGCTAGAGAAACAGATACGCAGTATTTT,CSARETDTQYF
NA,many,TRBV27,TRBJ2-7,TGTGCCAGCAGTTGGGAGCCGGGGGCCTACGAGCAGTACTTC,CASSWEPGAYEQYF
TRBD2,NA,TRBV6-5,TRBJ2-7,TGTGCCAGCAGAGAGCGGGAGTCGGGGGAGCAGTACTTC,CASRERESGEQYF
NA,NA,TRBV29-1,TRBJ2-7,TGCAGCGTTGAAGAACCGGGACGAGGGGACTACGAGCAGTACTTC,CSVEEPGRGDYEQYF
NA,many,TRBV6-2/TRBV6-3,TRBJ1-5,TGTGCCAGCAGTTACTTGGTGGTCAATCAGCCCCAGCATTTT,CASSYLVVNQPQHF
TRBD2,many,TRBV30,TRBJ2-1,TGTGCCTGGAGTGTCCCAGCGGGAGCGAACAATGAGCAGTTCTTC,CAWSVPAGANNEQFF
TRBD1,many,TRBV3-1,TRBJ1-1,TGTGCCAGCAGCCGAGGACAGGGAGCAACCGTGAACACTGAAGCTTTCTTT,CASSRGQGATVNTEAFF
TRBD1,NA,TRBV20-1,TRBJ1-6,TGCAGTGCTAGGGACAGGGGATCACCCCTCCACTTT,CSARDRGSPLHF
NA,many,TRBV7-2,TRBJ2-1,TGTGCCAGCAGCTTAGGGTGGAGCTCCTACAATGAGCAGTTCTTC,CASSLGWSSYNEQFF
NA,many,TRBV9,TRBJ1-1,TGTGCCAGCAGCGCCCGACAGAACACTGAAGCTTTCTTT,CASSARQNTEAFF
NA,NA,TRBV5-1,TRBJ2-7,TGCGCCAGCAGCTTTGCCGGGACCTCAGTAGTTGACGAGCAGTACTTC,CASSFAGTSVVDEQYF
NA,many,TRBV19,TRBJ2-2,TGTGCCAGTAGTAAGTGGACCTCGAACACCGGGGAGCTGTTTTTT,CASSKWTSNTGELFF
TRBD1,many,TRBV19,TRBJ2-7,TGTGCCAGTAGGAAGACAGGGACCAGCCACGAGCAGTACTTC,CASRKTGTSHEQYF
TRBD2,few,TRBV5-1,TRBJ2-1,TGCGCCAGCAGCTTGGATCTAGCGGGAGTTAATGAGCAGTTCTTC,CASSLDLAGVNEQFF
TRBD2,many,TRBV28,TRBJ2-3,TGTGCCAGCAGTCCGACTAGCGCGCGAGATACGCAGTATTTT,CASSPTSARDTQYF
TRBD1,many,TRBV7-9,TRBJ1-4,TGTGCCAGCAGCCCTCAGGGGGCAACTAATGAAAAACTGTTTTTT,CASSPQGATNEKLFF
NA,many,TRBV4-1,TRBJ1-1,TGCGCCAGCAGCACCATGGGAGGTAACACTGAAGCTTTCTTT,CASSTMGGNTEAFF